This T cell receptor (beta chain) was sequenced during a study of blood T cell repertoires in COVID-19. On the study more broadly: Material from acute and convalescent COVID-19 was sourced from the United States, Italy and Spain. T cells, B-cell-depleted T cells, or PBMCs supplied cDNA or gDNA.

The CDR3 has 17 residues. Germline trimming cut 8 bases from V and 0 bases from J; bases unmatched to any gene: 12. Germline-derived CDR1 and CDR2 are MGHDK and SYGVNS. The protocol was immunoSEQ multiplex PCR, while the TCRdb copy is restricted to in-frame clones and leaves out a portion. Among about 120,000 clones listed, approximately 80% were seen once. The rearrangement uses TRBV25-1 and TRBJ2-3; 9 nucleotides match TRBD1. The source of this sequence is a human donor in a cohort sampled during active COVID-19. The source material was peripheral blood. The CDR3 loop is CASPSLGTGPSTDTQYF. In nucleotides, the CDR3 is TGTGCCAGCCCTTCACTGGGGACAGGGCCTAGCACAGATACGCAGTATTTT. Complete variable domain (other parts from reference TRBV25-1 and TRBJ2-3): EADIYQTPRYLVIGTGKKITLECSQTMGHDKMYWYQQDPGMELHLIHYSYGVNSTEKGDLSSESTVSRIRTEHFPLTLESARPSHTSQYLCASPSLGTGPSTDTQYFGPGTRLTVL.